The T cell receptor beta chain under discussion was sequenced for a study of T cell responses to AZD1222 COVID-19 vaccine. There are 14 residues in the CDR3. Trimming shortened V by 2 bases and J by 4 bases, and 11 bases separated the two germline ends. Germline CDR1 SGHRS, CDR2 YFSETQ. Findings and limits, study-wide: Epitopes outside B.1.351 and B.1.1.7 mutated regions reportedly drew nearly half of spike TCRs. Baseline serostatus was positive in only 5 to 7 AZD1222 recipients.

The table came from immunoSEQ multiplex PCR; TCRdb's copy has only in-frame clones and leaves some out. The table has about 140,000 clones, 80% to 95% seen once; the top ten hold about 5.9%. Timing groups of about 4 and about 12 weeks for second doses were pooled. A note on this clone: As yet, its antigen is unknown.

The origin of this receptor is an adult who received the AZD1222 COVID-19 vaccine. V gene TRBV5-1 combines with J gene TRBJ2-3, with D tentatively TRBD1 (6 bases). The material was peripheral blood, obtained 28 days after the second AZD1222 dose. CDR3 in DNA: TGCGCCAGCAGCTTTACAGGGTGGGCAGATACGCAGTATTTT. It yields the protein CASSFTGWADTQYF.